A selection of T cell receptor beta chains follows, all from one sample in a study of vaccination effects on CD4 cells after COVID-19. Their antigens remain unidentified. Here immunoSEQ multiplex PCR was the method, and the copy in TCRdb shows in-frame clones only, minus some. The data contain tens of thousands of clones, around 77% of them singletons. Here the sequenced sample was CD4+ T cells from PBMCs cultured without peptide, taken before COVID-19 vaccination. These receptors all come from a human donor who received a COVID-19 vaccine. CDR3s include the opening cysteine and the closing phenylalanine or tryptophan. D genes are given only for firm matches. Not every row has a clone size; where given, it reads once, few, many or a size class.

size: .; D: .; V: TRBV5-1; J: TRBJ2-3; CDR3: CASSLAATDTQYF; DNA: TGCGCCAGCAGCTTGGCGGCAACAGATACGCAGTATTTT
size: .; D: TRBD1; V: TRBV5-1; J: TRBJ2-6; CDR3: CASSWNPGQGSGANVLTF; DNA: TGCGCCAGCAGCTGGAACCCGGGACAGGGCTCTGGGGCCAACGTCCTGACTTTC
size: .; D: .; V: TRBV19; J: TRBJ2-3; CDR3: CASSVTSTDTQYF; DNA: TGTGCCAGTTCCGTGACATCCACAGATACGCAGTATTTT
size: .; D: TRBD1; V: TRBV6-5; J: TRBJ2-3; CDR3: CASSYSLTGVRDTQYF; DNA: TGTGCCAGCAGTTACTCCTTGACAGGGGTGCGAGATACGCAGTATTTT
size: .; D: .; V: TRBV6-5; J: TRBJ2-2; CDR3: CASSYSGRTGELFF; DNA: TGTGCCAGCAGTTACTCGGGCAGGACCGGGGAGCTGTTTTTT
size: .; D: .; V: TRBV12-3/TRBV12-4; J: TRBJ1-2; CDR3: CASSLKRVGGYTF; DNA: TGTGCCAGCAGTTTAAAAAGGGTGGGGGGCTACACCTTC
size: few; D: .; V: TRBV5-1; J: TRBJ2-1; CDR3: CASSSEGVGPYNEQFF; DNA: TGCGCCAGCAGCTCGGAGGGGGTGGGGCCCTACAATGAGCAGTTCTTC
size: .; D: .; V: TRBV6-4; J: TRBJ2-1; CDR3: CASRREFSYNEQFF; DNA: TGTGCCAGCAGGAGGGAATTCTCCTACAATGAGCAGTTCTTC
size: .; D: .; V: TRBV19; J: TRBJ1-1; CDR3: CASTPPGAPWGTEAFF; DNA: TGTGCCAGTACACCCCCTGGGGCCCCCTGGGGCACTGAAGCTTTCTTT
size: .; D: .; V: TRBV6-4; J: TRBJ2-5; CDR3: CASSDGGGTQYF; DNA: TGTGCCAGCAGTGACGGAGGTGGGACCCAGTACTTC
size: .; D: .; V: TRBV5-1; J: TRBJ2-3; CDR3: CASSLKPASSTDTQYF; DNA: TGCGCCAGCAGCTTGAAGCCAGCCTCTAGCACAGATACGCAGTATTTT
size: .; D: .; V: TRBV5-6; J: TRBJ2-1; CDR3: CASSLTGDPYNEQFF; DNA: TGTGCCAGCAGCTTGACAGGAGACCCCTACAATGAGCAGTTCTTC
size: .; D: .; V: TRBV5-6; J: TRBJ1-6; CDR3: CASSDSPQDSPLHF; DNA: TGTGCCAGCAGCGATTCGCCCCAGGATTCACCCCTCCACTTT
size: .; D: TRBD1; V: TRBV3-1/TRBV3-2; J: TRBJ2-2; CDR3: CASSHGQGETGELFF; DNA: TGTGCCAGCAGCCACGGACAGGGGGAAACCGGGGAGCTGTTTTTT
size: .; D: .; V: TRBV5-1; J: TRBJ2-4; CDR3: CASSLGIAKNIQYF; DNA: TGCGCCAGCAGCTTGGGCATAGCCAAAAACATTCAGTACTTC
size: .; D: .; V: TRBV29-1; J: TRBJ2-3; CDR3: CSGRTASTDTQYF; DNA: TGCAGCGGCCGGACAGCTAGCACAGATACGCAGTATTTT
size: .; D: .; V: TRBV11-2; J: TRBJ2-5; CDR3: CASSSTLPGTQYF; DNA: TGTGCCAGCAGCTCCACTTTACCGGGGACCCAGTACTTC